These 31 T cell receptor beta chains originate from one sample sequenced in a study of blood T cells in healthy people across ages. Sample-barcoded 5' priming and a J-beta primer mix drove a second PCR of roughly 7 to 11 cycles. TCRdb passed the 5' RACE reads through MiXCR, listing each CDR3 protein once. The table has 2 million or so distinct CDR3 sequences, roughly 49% seen once. The source material was blood. The receptor source for this set is a woman between 35 and 50 years old in good health.

This clonotype occurred a few times. CDR3 sequence reads: CATPSRTDTQYF. The CDR3 region has the DNA TGTGCCACTCCGAGCCGCACAGATACGCAGTATTTT. This rearrangement joins TRBV28 to TRBJ2-3; D call uncertain. This CDR3 has 12 residues. The germline V and J ends were trimmed by 10 bases and 1 base, with 9 bases remaining between them. Germline CDR1 reads MDHEN; CDR2 reads SYDVKM.

This clonotype was seen only a few times. CDR3 in DNA: TGTGCCAGCAGCGTAGCGGGGGGAAAAGAGACCCAGTACTTC. Translated, it gives CASSVAGGKETQYF. The genes are TRBV11-2 and TRBJ2-5, with 10 bases identical to TRBD2. There are 14 residues in the CDR3. Germline V CDR1 and CDR2: SGHAT, FQNNGV. V was clipped by 5 bases and J by 3 bases; unmatched bases: 3.

The rearrangement uses TRBV7-2 and TRBJ2-1, with D possibly being TRBD2 (6 bases). This CDR3 region has 14 residues. Germline V gene data show CDR1 as SGHTA and CDR2 as FQGNSA. The V end lost 3 bases, the J end lost 6 bases, and 12 bases lay between the germline ends. CDR3 in DNA: TGTGCCAGCAGCTTCCGACTAGTTCCCAATGAGCAGTTCTTC. Translated: CASSFRLVPNEQFF.

The chain joins TRBV11-2 to TRBJ2-1, with 7 bases fitting TRBD1. The CDR3 loop spans 16 amino acids. Germline CDR1 SGHAT, CDR2 FQNNGV. With 1 base clipped from V and 10 bases from J, the junction kept 13 bases outside the gene matches. The CDR3 nucleotides read TGTGCCAGCAGCTTAGTGACAGGGATCCTGGGTGGCGAGCAGTTCTTC. Translated: CASSLVTGILGGEQFF.

This clonotype was seen only once. The chain combines TRBV4-3 with TRBJ2-1; 7 positions match TRBD1. CDR1 and CDR2 (germline): LGHNA, YSLEER. V shed 1 base, J shed 1 base, and the junction held 4 bases outside the gene matches. The CDR3 is 16 residues long. For the CDR3, the DNA is TGCGCCAGCAGCCAAGCAGGGGGACCTTCCTACAATGAGCAGTTCTTC. It encodes CASSQAGGPSYNEQFF.

The chain combines TRBV20-1 with TRBJ1-1, with 11 positions matching TRBD1. Germline trimming cut 6 bases from V and 8 bases from J; bases unmatched to any gene: 8. Looked up from germline, CDR1 is DFQATT and CDR2 is SNEGSKA (reference sequence). The CDR3 contains 13 residues. The CDR3 here is CSAQDRGLIEAFF. In DNA form, the CDR3 reads TGCAGTGCACAGGACAGGGGGCTTATCGAAGCTTTCTTT.

The CDR3: CASSQVPGQGTKGYTF. The CDR3 nucleotides are TGCGCCAGCAGCCAAGTCCCGGGACAGGGAACGAAAGGCTACACCTTC. The gene calls are TRBV4-1 and TRBJ1-2, with TRBD1 matching over 9 bases. The CDR3 extends over 16 amino acids. The junction had 11 bases not matched to a gene; V was cut back by 1 base and J by 8 bases. From germline, CDR1 is MGHRA and CDR2 YSYEKL.

This chain connects TRBV5-6 to TRBJ1-2; possible D gene TRBD1, 5 bases. The CDR3 spans 17 residues. CDR1 and CDR2 from the germline V gene are SGHDT and YYEEEE. Trimming removed 3 bases from V and 4 bases from J, with 22 bases in between. The CDR3 sequence: CASSSSGRQGEVYGYTF. The DNA for the CDR3 is TGTGCCAGCAGCTCGTCCGGAAGGCAGGGCGAGGTCTATGGCTACACCTTC.

Notes on this clonotype: A junction boundary mismatches the germline segment, possibly from a read error. This chain links TRBV4-2 with TRBJ1-6; D is unclear. Germline CDR1 LGHNA, CDR2 YNFKEQ. This CDR3 has 13 residues. The CDR3 loop reads CASSQVIDSPLHF. CDR3 bases: TGTGCCAGCAGCCAAGTCATAGATTCACCCCTTCACTTT.

As concerns this clonotype: This sequence may be a read error, since a much larger clone differs from it by one base. The chain carries TRBV27 and TRBJ2-5; maybe TRBD1 (6 bases). Germline lookup yields CDR1 MNHEY and CDR2 SMNVEV (reference sequence). The CDR3 has 14 residues. This chain's CDR3 is CASSFRDNHETQYF. The CDR3 region has the DNA TGTGCCAGCAGTTTCCGGGACAACCATGAGACCCAGTACTTC.

This clonotype turned up a few times. The rearrangement uses TRBV12-3 or TRBV12-4 and TRBJ2-7, with TRBD1 identical over 9 bases. With 6 bases clipped from V and 4 bases from J, the junction kept 13 bases outside the gene matches. The CDR3 is 16 amino acids. The CDR3 DNA reads TGTGCCAGCAGAGCCGACACAGGGGGCATCGGGTACGAGCAGTACTTC. Protein: CASRADTGGIGYEQYF.

The gene calls are TRBV20-1 and TRBJ2-5; the match to TRBD2 covers 11 bases. Looked up from germline, CDR1 is DFQATT and CDR2 is SNEGSKA (reference sequence). Trimming took 0 bases from V and 5 from J; bases not matched to a gene: 8. The CDR3 spans 16 residues. For the CDR3, the DNA is TGCAGTGCTAGAGATTCCCGACTAGCGGGGTTGGAGACCCAGTACTTC. It translates to CSARDSRLAGLETQYF.

The sample holds a few counts of this clonotype. The J gene is TRBJ2-3, the V gene TRBV29-1; no definite D call. V dropped 5 bases and J dropped 2 bases, with 11 bases sitting between them. Germline V lookup: CDR1 SQVTM, CDR2 ANQGSEA. CDR3 length: 13 amino acids. The CDR3 region has the DNA TGCAGCGTTCCCGGGCCATACACAGATACGCAGTATTTT. As protein: CSVPGPYTDTQYF.

V and J are TRBV25-1 and TRBJ2-1, with a possible D match to TRBD2 (6 bases). V dropped 0 bases and J dropped 0 bases, with 18 bases sitting between them. Germline V gene sequence: CDR1 MGHDK, CDR2 SYGVNS. CDR3 length: 19 residues. The CDR3 reads CASSEYPTVAGSSYNEQFF. CDR3 in DNA: TGTGCCAGCAGTGAATACCCAACGGTCGCGGGAAGCTCCTACAATGAGCAGTTCTTC.

V usage is TRBV2 and J usage is TRBJ1-2, with 10 nucleotides matching TRBD1. Germline assignment: CDR1 SNHLY and CDR2 FYNNEI. V was pared by 0 bases and J by 7 bases, with 2 bases of the junction left unmatched. This CDR3 region has 14 residues. As DNA, the CDR3 is TGTGCCAGCAGTGAAGCGGGGACAGGGGCTGGCTACACCTTC. This codes for CASSEAGTGAGYTF.

The table lists this clonotype with a few counts. This sequence joins TRBV11-2 and TRBJ2-5; D is uncertain. Germline V CDR1 and CDR2: SGHAT, FQNNGV. This CDR3 comprises 16 residues. V was clipped by 5 bases and J by 2 bases, with 18 bases between them. The CDR3 region is CASSRAFRVPQETQYF. The CDR3 coding sequence is TGTGCCAGCAGCCGCGCCTTTAGAGTGCCTCAAGAGACCCAGTACTTC.

The rearrangement joins TRBV29-1 to TRBJ2-1, with D possibly TRBD1 on 5 matching bases. The tail of the sequence fits TRBJ2-7 better, so the J call may be wrong. The CDR3 is 19 residues long. Germline loops: CDR1 SQVTM, CDR2 ANQGSEA. CDR3 DNA: TGCAGCGTTGAAGAACTGGGGCCGCCCTCGGGCGGTACCTACAATGAGCAGTACTTC. Its translation: CSVEELGPPSGGTYNEQYF.

This sequence joins TRBV2 and TRBJ2-3; tentatively, D is TRBD2 (6 bases). CDR3 size: 15 residues. The V gene's germline CDR1 is SNHLY and CDR2 FYNNEI. V gave up 3 bases and J gave up 5 bases, with 15 bases separating them. The CDR3 is CASSESGGAVDTQYF. The CDR3 coding sequence is TGTGCCAGCAGTGAGTCAGGAGGGGCTGTAGATACGCAGTATTTT.

The genes are TRBV9 and TRBJ2-3; 11 bases are a match to TRBD2. Germline values: CDR1 SGDLS, CDR2 YYNGEE. The CDR3 sequence is 19 residues long. The junction had 13 bases not matched to a gene; V was cut back by 4 bases and J by 0 bases. DNA of the CDR3: TGTGCCAGCAGCCTCCCTCTAGCGGGGGGCCCCTTCAGCACAGATACGCAGTATTTT. This sequence encodes CASSLPLAGGPFSTDTQYF.

The genes are TRBV3-1 and TRBJ2-3; D uncertain. Trimming took 3 bases from V and 2 from J, leaving 6 bases between them. This CDR3 spans 13 amino acids. Germline values: CDR1 LGHDT, CDR2 YNNKEL (reference sequence). The chain's CDR3 is CASSHQATDTQYF. In nucleotides, the CDR3 is TGTGCCAGCAGCCATCAAGCCACAGATACGCAGTATTTT.

This clonotype showed up just once. This chain connects TRBV20-1 to TRBJ2-7; 7 bases match TRBD1. Germline CDR1 is DFQATT and CDR2 is SNEGSKA (reference sequence). V was clipped by 5 bases and J by 4 bases; unmatched bases: 5. The CDR3 has 12 amino acids. The CDR3 bases are TGCAGTGCTGGGGACAGCGGATACGAGCAGTACTTC. Translation gives CSAGDSGYEQYF.

The chain has TRBV3-1 and TRBJ1-2, with D perhaps TRBD1 (5 bases). Looked up from germline, CDR1 is LGHDT and CDR2 is YNNKEL (reference sequence). V lost 4 bases to trimming and J lost 9 bases, with 30 bases between them. CDR3 length: 18 residues. CDR3 region: CASSRLGGLGDPLWSYTF. The CDR3 region has the DNA TGTGCCAGCAGCCGCCTTGGGGGTCTCGGAGACCCACTATGGAGCTACACCTTC.

The chain recombines TRBV20-1 with TRBJ2-6, with TRBD1 matching over 10 bases. In germline, CDR1 is DFQATT, CDR2 SNEGSKA (reference sequence). The CDR3 spans 19 residues. The V segment lost 5 bases and the J segment 2 bases; nucleotides outside the gene matches: 15. The CDR3: CSAGVPMGQGSPGANVLTF. The CDR3 region has the DNA TGCAGTGCTGGAGTACCCATGGGACAGGGGTCCCCTGGGGCCAACGTCCTGACTTTC.

V usage is TRBV6-5 and J usage is TRBJ2-5; no clear D. Trimming cost V 5 bases and J 1 base, with 14 bases left between them. Germline values: CDR1 MNHEY, CDR2 SVGAGI. This CDR3 is 15 amino acids long. CDR3 in DNA: TGTGCCAGCAGTGCCTATGCAGGCACCCAAGAGACCCAGTACTTC. Its protein product is CASSAYAGTQETQYF.

The rearrangement links TRBV27 to TRBJ2-2; 9 bases map to TRBD1. There are 18 residues in the CDR3. J lost 1 base, V lost 0 bases, and 6 bases had no gene match. CDR1 is MNHEY, CDR2 SMNVEV, per germline (reference sequence). The CDR3 protein is CASSLSPQGQGNTGELFF. Here the CDR3 DNA reads TGTGCCAGCAGTTTATCCCCACAGGGACAGGGGAACACCGGGGAGCTGTTTTTT.

The J gene is TRBJ2-3, the V gene TRBV11-2; TRBD2 matches 12 bases. With V trimmed by 5 bases and J by 11 bases, 14 bases remained unmatched. Germline values: CDR1 SGHAT, CDR2 FQNNGV. CDR3 size: 16 residues. This CDR3 reads CASSPRALAGGLRQYF. CDR3 DNA: TGTGCCAGCAGCCCGCGGGCCCTAGCGGGGGGGCTTAGGCAGTATTTT.

Worth noting for this clonotype: A read error is possible here, since a much larger clone lies one base away. The chain recombines TRBV29-1 with TRBJ2-5; D unresolved. The length of the CDR3 is 12 residues. Germline V lookup: CDR1 SQVTM, CDR2 ANQGSEA. The chain's CDR3 is CSVERSGKTRYF. The DNA of the CDR3 is TGCAGCGTTGAACGATCTGGGAAGACCCGGTACTTC.

This chain joins TRBV24-1 and TRBJ2-5; D not resolved. Per the germline V gene, CDR1 is KGHDR and CDR2 is SFDVKD. The CDR3 spans 14 residues. The V and J ends lost 3 bases and 5 bases respectively, with 12 bases between them. CDR3 coding DNA: TGTGCCACCAGTGATGGGGTGAAATGGGAGACCCAGTACTTC. This codes for CATSDGVKWETQYF.

The sample holds one count of this clonotype. The rearrangement uses TRBV6-1 and TRBJ1-2; D is perhaps TRBD1 (5 bases). The CDR3 totals 13 residues. Germline CDR1 reads MNHNS; CDR2 reads SASEGT. Trimming pared 0 bases from V and 8 bases from J, leaving 10 bases between. The CDR3 protein is CASSEAGPLGYTF. CDR3 nucleotide sequence: TGTGCCAGCAGTGAAGCGGGACCGCTGGGCTACACCTTC.

The rearrangement links TRBV6-1 to TRBJ2-7; D is ambiguous. Between the trimmed V and J ends, which lost 1 base and 1 base, there was a span of 8 bases. CDR1 and CDR2 from the germline V gene are MNHNS and SASEGT. The CDR3 consists of 14 residues. The CDR3 DNA sequence: TGTGCCAGCAGTGAAGATACAGTTTCCTACGAGCAGTACTTC. Protein: CASSEDTVSYEQYF.

About this clonotype: Relative to the germline gene, one junction end is altered; a read error may explain this. V is TRBV6-5 and J is TRBJ2-7; no firm D call. Germline CDR1 reads MNHEY; CDR2 reads SVGAGI. This CDR3 contains 12 residues. DNA for the CDR3: TGTGCCAGCAGAGGGTTTGGGTACGAGCGGTACTTC. Translating gives CASRGFGYERYF.